Listed below are T cell receptor beta chains from one sample, sequenced in a study of OX40 agonist ivuxolimab in advanced cancers. The data were produced by immunoSEQ multiplex PCR, yet TCRdb's version contains in-frame clones alone and is incomplete. The repertoire holds approximately 30,000 clones, 81% seen once, with over 1.2% in the top ten. The sequences come from CD4+ or CD8+ T cells sorted from blood, collected in a trial of the OX40 agonist ivuxolimab. The receptors come from an adult with an advanced solid tumor such as melanoma, head and neck, liver or kidney cancer. Each CDR3 is given with its conserved first and last residue. D genes are given only for firm matches. Clone size appears in some rows only: once, few, many, or a class for an expanded clone.

j_call cdr3_length d_call v_call clone_size cdr3_nt cdr3_aa
TRBJ2-5 14 NA TRBV6-1 NA TGTGCCAGCAGTGAGGGCCCGGCCCAAGAGACCCAGTACTTC CASSEGPAQETQYF
TRBJ2-1 14 TRBD1 TRBV19 once TGTGCCAGTAACCTCAGGGACAGGGCCAATGAGCAGTTCTTC CASNLRDRANEQFF
TRBJ1-2 15 NA TRBV6-6 NA TGTGCCAGCAGGATAGACGGGGCCAAGATGCATGGCTACACCTTC CASRIDGAKMHGYTF
TRBJ2-1 13 NA TRBV27 NA TGTGCCAGCAGTTTCCGTAGCCGGCGCGAGCAGTTCTTC CASSFRSRREQFF
TRBJ1-5 13 TRBD1 TRBV27 NA TGTGCCAGCACAGGGGGCAAGAATCAGCCCCAGCATTTT CASTGGKNQPQHF
TRBJ1-2 14 NA TRBV18 few TGTGCCAGCTCACTAGAAACAGGGCCCTATGGCTACACCTTC CASSLETGPYGYTF
TRBJ2-7 14 TRBD2 TRBV9 NA TGTGCCAGCAGCGTAGGGCGGGGGGCCTACGAGCAGTACTTC CASSVGRGAYEQYF
TRBJ2-3 19 TRBD2 TRBV12-5 NA TGTGCTAGTGGTTTGGTGCAACTCCTGACTAGCGGGGTCACAGATACGCAGTATTTT CASGLVQLLTSGVTDTQYF
TRBJ1-3 14 NA TRBV18 NA TGTGCCAGCTCACCCCAGGGGTCGGGAAACACCATATATTTT CASSPQGSGNTIYF
TRBJ2-3 13 NA TRBV2 NA TGTGCCAGCACCACCTCCCGGGGGAATACGCAGTATTTT CASTTSRGNTQYF
TRBJ1-1 14 NA TRBV5-1 NA TGCGCCAGCAGCCCATTCTCGGGGAGCTCTGAAGCTTTCTTT CASSPFSGSSEAFF
TRBJ2-3 17 TRBD1 TRBV11-2 NA TGTGCCAGCAGCCTCAACTCAGGGACAGGCTACACAGATACGCAGTATTTT CASSLNSGTGYTDTQYF
TRBJ2-7 17 NA TRBV4-3 NA TGCGCCAGCAGCCAAGGGACAGCTACAATCCTGATGGGCGAGCAGTACTTC CASSQGTATILMGEQYF
TRBJ1-2 14 NA TRBV4-3 NA TGCGCCAGCAGCCAAGATCTCGGCCTCTATGGCTACACCTTC CASSQDLGLYGYTF
TRBJ2-5 15 NA TRBV15 once TGTGCCACCAGCACGTACAGGGTTCGCCAAGAGACCCAGTACTTC CATSTYRVRQETQYF
TRBJ1-4 13 TRBD1 TRBV25-1 NA TGTGCCAGCAGTGGACAGGGGGCTGGAAAACTGTTTTTT CASSGQGAGKLFF
TRBJ1-1 14 NA TRBV9 NA TGTGCCAGCAGCGTTTCGAGGGGGAACACTGAAGCTTTCTTT CASSVSRGNTEAFF
TRBJ1-1 16 NA TRBV11-3 once TGTGCCAGCAGCTTAAGGGCTGGCTTGGGGTGGACTGAAGCTTTCTTT CASSLRAGLGWTEAFF
TRBJ1-4 16 TRBD1 TRBV7-9 NA TGTGCCAGCAGCTCCGGACAGGTGTCTGCGAATGAAAAACTGTTTTTT CASSSGQVSANEKLFF
TRBJ1-1 14 TRBD1 TRBV2 NA TGTGCCAGCAGTGATGAGGGGGCGAACACTGAAGCTTTCTTT CASSDEGANTEAFF
TRBJ2-1 16 TRBD1 TRBV4-2 NA TGTGCCAGCAGCCAAGATTGGGACAGGTTCTACAATGAGCAGTTCTTC CASSQDWDRFYNEQFF
TRBJ2-3 14 TRBD2 TRBV19 NA TGTGCCAGTAGAAGTAGCGGGGGGATGAATACGCAGTATTTT CASRSSGGMNTQYF
TRBJ2-5 15 NA TRBV21-1 NA TGTGCCAGCAGCGCGGGACAAGGGAGACAAGAGACCCAGTACTTC CASSAGQGRQETQYF
TRBJ1-2 14 TRBD1 TRBV11-2 NA TGTGCCAGCAGCAAAGACAGGGGAAGTGATGGCTACACCTTC CASSKDRGSDGYTF
TRBJ2-1 16 NA TRBV15 NA TGTGCCACCAGCAGCCCGGGATTGGCAACATACGATGAGCAGTTCTTC CATSSPGLATYDEQFF
TRBJ1-3 13 NA TRBV6-5 NA TGTGCCAGCAGTAGCGCGTCCGGAAACACCATATATTTT CASSSASGNTIYF
TRBJ2-2 13 NA TRBV9 NA TGTGCCAGCATGACTCATAACACCGGGGAGCTGTTTTTT CASMTHNTGELFF
TRBJ1-2 14 NA TRBV6-5 NA TGTGCCAGCAGTCAAGACTTGGTGGCATATGGCTACACCTTC CASSQDLVAYGYTF
TRBJ1-5 15 NA TRBV19 NA TGTGCCAGTAGTATAGGGGCAGGGGGCAATCAGCCCCAGCATTTT CASSIGAGGNQPQHF
TRBJ1-1 13 NA TRBV5-4 NA TGTGCCAGCAGGGTGGGGGGGAACACTGAAGCTTTCTTT CASRVGGNTEAFF
TRBJ1-6 13 NA TRBV7-3 NA TGTGCCAGCAGCGCCAGAGGGAATTCACCCCTCCACTTT CASSARGNSPLHF
TRBJ2-7 13 NA TRBV5-1 few TGCGCCAGCAGCTTGGACAGACCCTACGAGCAGTACTTC CASSLDRPYEQYF
TRBJ2-7 12 NA TRBV18 NA TGTGCCAGCTCACCAGGACAGAGCGAGCAGTACTTC CASSPGQSEQYF
TRBJ2-7 12 NA TRBV5-1 NA TGCGCCATCGTATATCAGGGTTGCGAGCAGTACTTC CAIVYQGCEQYF
TRBJ1-5 14 TRBD1 TRBV19 NA TGTGCCAGAAAGAAGGGACAGAGCAATCAGCCCCAGCATTTT CARKKGQSNQPQHF
TRBJ2-7 13 TRBD2 TRBV2 medium-sized TGTGCCAGCAGCTTACGGGGTGGGACTAGCATATACTTC CASSLRGGTSIYF
TRBJ2-1 16 TRBD1 TRBV30 NA TGTGCCTGGACCCGATCCGGACAGGGCCTCTACAATGAGCAGTTCTTC CAWTRSGQGLYNEQFF
TRBJ2-1 16 TRBD2 TRBV9 NA TGTGCCAGCAGCGTAGGAAGACTAGCAGATTACAATGAGCAGTTCTTC CASSVGRLADYNEQFF
TRBJ2-3 17 NA TRBV28 NA TGTGCCAGCAGGTCCCCGAGGGGGGCGGGCATCACAGATACGCAGTATTTT CASRSPRGAGITDTQYF
TRBJ2-5 13 NA TRBV11-2 once TGTGCCACTTCTCGGGGGGCCCAAGAGACCCAGTACTTC CATSRGAQETQYF
TRBJ2-7 13 NA TRBV19 NA TGTGCCAGCTCTTACAGGGAATCCTACGAGCAGTACTTC CASSYRESYEQYF
TRBJ1-1 15 NA TRBV30 NA TGTGCCCGGTGCGTTCCACACTTTAACGACACTGAAGCTTTCTTT CARCVPHFNDTEAFF
TRBJ2-2 17 TRBD1 TRBV19 NA TGTGCCAGTAGTACTTGGGCCAGAATGACAGGGACCGGGGAGCTGTTTTTT CASSTWARMTGTGELFF